This TCR beta chain came from a study of regulatory T cells in long-lasting Graves disease (dated by TCRdb to the early 2020s). General notes on the study: Newly diagnosed Graves' disease patients had taken antithyroid drugs for less than 3 months. This study used TCR sequencing and RNA sequencing of peripheral blood to compare persistent Graves' disease patients against newly diagnosed Graves' disease patients. The study took place in China and was registered as a clinical trial. A total of some 33 samples were covered by TCR sequencing, comprising some 13 persistent and approximately 20 newly diagnosed Graves' disease patients. Points the paper makes about the study in general: The authors noted that the small sample size was a limitation that may lower accuracy. Compared with newly diagnosed patients, patients with persistent Graves' disease had lower TCR Shannon entropy and fewer highly expanded clones, which suggests clonal expansion. Sequencing and analysis were restricted to the TCR beta chain. Peripheral blood alone was examined, since thyroid tissue, which constituted the primary lesion, could not be accessed. More public clonotypes were shared among persistent patients (around 3,000) than among newly diagnosed patients (966). Preferential use of TRBV28, TRBJ1-2 and TRBJ2-5 was observed in persistent disease, whereas TRBV20-1 and TRBJ2-1 were favored in newly diagnosed disease.

Comment on this clonotype: What antigen it recognizes has not been identified. No base quality information exists; no much larger clone differs at one position.

The protocol used for the library was multiplex PCR. Sequencing used an Illumina HiSeq 4000. CDR3 regions were amplified by Arm-PCR with iRepertoire HTBI primers to construct TCR beta libraries. Before sequencing, the PCR products underwent gel purification. Per the original workflow: A total of 62 TRBV and 14 TRBJ segments were identified across samples and were used for gene usage analysis of CDR3 amino acid clonotypes. COPE and FqMerger were used to merge filtered high-quality paired reads into contigs. Contigs were aligned with BLAST to IMGT TRBV, TRBD and TRBJ reference genes, and CDR3 was defined per IMGT. Any clonotype with a frequency above 0.1% was classified as a highly expanded clone. Shannon entropy served as the measure of repertoire diversity, while the Gini coefficient captured V-J evenness. Public clonotypes were defined as clonotypes shared by more than one individual. TCRdb itself trimmed the public reads at Q25 with fastp, ran MiXCR and retained productive beta chains. Every CDR3 protein is listed once, alongside the most common genes and DNA of its rows. The V and J calls and clone size come from TCRdb's table, not from the authors' own analysis. The sample profile shows hundreds of thousands of distinct CDR3 sequences; approximately 12% of them were found once. The leading ten clones occupy roughly a tenth of the sample.

V ends up 5 bases short and J 4 bases short, with an unmatched junction base count of 13. The CDR3 holds 17 amino acids from the cysteine to the phenylalanine. The sequence is cut down to CDR3 DNA, 51 bases in frame from base 1. CDR1 and CDR2 are read off the germline V gene as SGHAT and FQNNGV. This specimen's time point label, interpreted: newly diagnosed GD, antithyroid drugs for less than 3 months. RNA was extracted from PBMCs in TRIzol for both TCR sequencing and RNA sequencing. The diagnosis of Graves' disease followed American Thyroid Association guidelines. Recruitment of patients was carried out at an endocrinology department in Xi'an, China. Each patient gave roughly 10 milliliters of peripheral blood, collected in an EDTA anticoagulant tube. PBMCs were isolated by Ficoll Paque Plus density gradient separation without further T cell sorting. An Agilent 2100 Bioanalyzer and agarose gel were used to assess RNA quality, and a NanoDrop 2000 was used to measure RNA concentration.

These data also featured in a second study, about T cells in Graves' hyperthyroidism and ophthalmopathy. From the second report: Stable Graves' hyperthyroidism was defined as no progression to ophthalmopathy during 18 months of follow-up. Hyperthyroidism patients were newly diagnosed, with disease duration under 2 months, and aged 18 to 65 years. Exclusion was applied to patients with uncontrolled infections, other autoimmune diseases, pregnancy or lactation. Clinical symptoms, serum thyroxine and TRAb, thyroid ultrasound, and orbital computed tomography formed the basis for the diagnoses. A first-round RT-PCR of the TCR CDR3 used the HTBI primer set with the Qiagen OneStep RT-PCR kit. Most expanded thyroid clonotypes (frequency above 0.001) were also found in blood, which suggests that blood repertoires may mirror thyroid immune responses. A model built on a 13 V-J signature distinguished ophthalmopathy from stable hyperthyroidism, reaching 85% to 90% sensitivity and approximately 83% specificity in cross-validation and 80%/75% in testing. During validation, the model predicted progression to ophthalmopathy a median of approximately 6.5 months ahead of onset, with roughly 65% sensitivity and 72% to 80% specificity. To identify TCR V-J signatures that set the groups apart, the researchers used a discovery cohort of about a hundred patients, made up of 40 to 45 with Graves' ophthalmopathy and 55 to 65 with stable Graves' hyperthyroidism. Whether ophthalmopathy could be predicted prospectively was tested in an independent validation cohort made up of roughly 19 hyperthyroidism patients plus 17 patients who later progressed to ophthalmopathy. For training and testing, the approximately 92 patients in the discovery cohort were randomly divided in a 7:3 ratio. Thyroid tissue and blood T-cell repertoires from about 6 Graves' hyperthyroidism patients were also compared in the study. After sampling, hyperthyroidism patients received methimazole starting at 30 mg daily, and ophthalmopathy patients received high-dose intravenous methylprednisolone. The libraries were constructed in a second round of multiplex PCR and then size-selected and purified. Sequencing of the libraries was done on an Illumina HiSeq2000 using paired-end 100 bp reads. SOAPnuke was used to process the raw data, with reads discarded if the reads contained adapters or uncalled bases, had a mean Phred below 15, or lacked an exact constant-primer or identifier match. COPE v1.2.5 was used to merge high-quality paired reads, and clonotypes were defined as unique nucleotide sequences. Clonotypes were aligned to IMGT TRBV, TRBD and TRBJ reference segments using MiTCR v1.1. Only V-J combinations with frequency above 0.0001, covering approximately 99% of repertoires, were analysed. The TCS score was defined as the ratio of F50 (clonal expansion) to E x V (chaos), calculated using BLOSUM62-based TCRdist between CDR3 peptides within each V-J. Welch's t-statistics and random forest reduced 514 V-J features to 13, which were used in a naive Bayes classifier (R e1071). Sample size was not statistically predetermined, and investigators were not blinded to group allocation. The paper reports TCR Vbeta CDR3 sequencing of about 140 peripheral blood samples: around 45 ophthalmopathy, under 80 hyperthyroidism and approximately 17 progressor patients.

The rearranged segments are TRBV11-2 and TRBJ2-7, and 11 bases in between align with TRBD1. This TCR came from a man in his thirties or forties with Graves disease. Donor details come from another sample of the same person, matched by shared clones. The sequencing used peripheral blood mononuclear cells (PBMCs), collected at new diagnosis, from a patient treated with antithyroid drugs. The CDR3 reads CASSPIRRGQGDYEQYF. The nucleotide sequence reads as follows: TGTGCCAGCAGCCCGATTCGTCGGGGACAGGGGGATTACGAGCAGTACTTC.